The 12 T cell receptor beta chains in this list originate from one sample, sequenced in a study of T cell responses to AZD1222 COVID-19 vaccine. Sequenced by immunoSEQ multiplex PCR; TCRdb stores in-frame clones only, minus some. Of approximately 120,000 clones listed, 70% to 90% are singletons. Sequenced here: peripheral blood, sampled 28 days after the second AZD1222 dose. The receptors shown here come from an adult who received the AZD1222 COVID-19 vaccine.

The rearrangement links TRBV10-3 to TRBJ2-7; D is perhaps TRBD1 or TRBD2 (5 bases each). Germline values: CDR1 ENHRY, CDR2 SYGVKD. The CDR3 sequence is 13 residues long. V lost 3 bases and J 1 base, leaving 7 bases between the germline ends. For the CDR3, the DNA is TGTGCCATCAGTGATGAGGGGTCCTACGAGCAGTACTTC. As protein: CAISDEGSYEQYF.

The chain couples TRBV7-2 to TRBJ2-7; 10 nucleotides align to TRBD1. The V and J ends lost 5 bases and 5 bases, in that order; junction bases with no gene match: 12. Germline CDR1 and CDR2: SGHTA and FQGNSA. CDR3 length: 16 residues. The CDR3 reads CASSRLAGTGAHEQYF. The CDR3 nucleotides are TGTGCCAGCAGCCGTCTTGCCGGGACAGGGGCCCACGAGCAGTACTTC.

The rearrangement joins TRBV18 to TRBJ2-7; D is unresolved. CDR1 KGHSH and CDR2 LQKENI come from the germline V gene. The CDR3 has 14 amino acids. Trimming stripped 0 bases from V and 3 bases from J, with 9 bases between. CDR3 region: CASSPPVLLYEQYF. CDR3 in DNA: TGTGCCAGCTCACCACCGGTCCTGCTCTACGAGCAGTACTTC.

The genes are TRBV7-9 and TRBJ2-1, with 8 bases lining up with TRBD1. CDR3 size: 15 residues. V was clipped by 1 base and J by 6 bases; unmatched bases: 5. CDR1 is SEHNR and CDR2 is FQNEAQ in the germline V gene (reference sequence). CDR3 residues: CASSLGRGRGNEQFF. The CDR3 DNA follows: TGTGCCAGCAGCTTAGGCAGGGGGCGCGGCAATGAGCAGTTCTTC.

This chain joins TRBV19 and TRBJ2-1; D remains unclear. The germline V gene has CDR1 LNHDA and CDR2 SQIVND (reference sequence). V was shortened by 11 bases and J by 0 bases, with 14 bases between the two germline ends. The CDR3 loop spans 14 amino acids. The CDR3: CASRAADSYNEQFF. In DNA form, the CDR3 reads TGTGCCTCACGGGCGGCGGACTCCTACAATGAGCAGTTCTTC.

The chain combines TRBV14 with TRBJ2-2, with D maybe TRBD1 (5 bases). In germline, CDR1 is SGHDN, CDR2 FVKESK. V was cut by 2 bases and J by 5 bases, with 15 bases left in between. The CDR3 is 16 amino acids. CDR3 DNA sequence: TGTGCCAGCAGCCAAAACCAGGGAAGTTGGACCGGGGAGCTGTTTTTT. Residues: CASSQNQGSWTGELFF.

The CDR3 DNA follows: TGCAGCGTTCGAGACCACGCGAGGGACAATGAGCAGTTCTTC. Protein: CSVRDHARDNEQFF. V usage is TRBV29-1 and J usage is TRBJ2-1; the D gene is possibly TRBD2 (5 bases). CDR1 is SQVTM, CDR2 ANQGSEA, per germline. Trimming shortened V by 5 bases and J by 5 bases, and 16 bases separated the two germline ends. The CDR3 sequence is 14 residues long.

The chain carries TRBV9 and TRBJ2-1; 8 bases fit TRBD2. This CDR3 region has 14 residues. V dropped 7 bases and J dropped 4; count of bases not matched to a gene: 7. Germline V gene data show CDR1 as SGDLS and CDR2 as YYNGEE. The CDR3 loop reads CASGLAAAYNEQFF. The CDR3 bases are TGTGCCAGCGGACTAGCAGCTGCATACAATGAGCAGTTCTTC.

In this sample, this clone turned up once. The chain employs TRBV5-5 and TRBJ2-3; weak D call: TRBD1 (6 bases). V dropped 4 bases and J dropped 5 bases, with 14 bases sitting between them. Germline V gene data show CDR1 as SGHKS and CDR2 as YYEKEE (reference sequence). The CDR3 is made up of 14 amino acids. CDR3 residues: CASSITGFRDTQYF. Here the CDR3 DNA reads TGTGCCAGCAGCATAACAGGGTTTCGAGATACGCAGTATTTT.

V usage is TRBV5-5 and J usage is TRBJ1-5, with 7 bases that match TRBD1. The CDR3 has 18 amino acids. The germline V gene encodes CDR1 SGHKS and CDR2 YYEKEE (reference sequence). The V segment lost 3 bases and the J segment 5 bases; nucleotides outside the gene matches: 17. DNA for the CDR3: TGTGCCAGCAGCTCCCTTATTCAAGACAGGGTGGTGGATCAGCCCCAGCATTTT. This codes for CASSSLIQDRVVDQPQHF.

J is TRBJ2-3 and V is TRBV6-5; TRBD1 is a possible D gene (6 bases). The CDR3 spans 13 residues. V was cut by 5 bases and J by 6 bases, with 12 bases left in between. Per germline, CDR1 MNHEY and CDR2 SVGAGI. The CDR3 is CASSTGIGDTQYF. DNA for the CDR3: TGTGCCAGCAGTACAGGGATTGGGGATACGCAGTATTTT.

This rearrangement joins TRBV29-1 to TRBJ2-7, with D uncertain. The germline CDR1 and CDR2 sequences are SQVTM and ANQGSEA. The CDR3 consists of 11 residues. V gave up 6 bases and J gave up 6 bases, with 12 bases separating them. DNA of the CDR3: TGCAGCGTGGACCTGAGTGGCGAGCAGTACTTC. As protein: CSVDLSGEQYF.